This T cell receptor (beta chain) was profiled in a study of T cells in tuberculosis. Study-level information: Sequenced TCRs come from CD1B-GMM tetramer-binding T cells. IGRA-negative adolescents, IGRA-positive adolescents with latent tuberculosis and adults with active tuberculosis formed this South African cohort. Whole-study findings and limits: Shorter CDR3-alpha in active tuberculosis partly drove smaller distances. GMM-specific TCRs were nearer to active tuberculosis alpha repertoires, suggesting expansion.

The germline gives CDR1 MDHEN, CDR2 SYDVKM. V lost 4 bases, J lost 6 bases, and 10 bases lay in between. The CDR3 is 14 residues long. Generated by immunoSEQ multiplex PCR, the TCRdb table keeps only in-frame clones and is missing some. This sample has some 29,000 clones, with 90% found just once. As for this clone: No antigen is known for it.

This chain joins TRBV28 and TRBJ1-6; D is uncertain. The TCR comes from a donor aged 10-29 years with latent tuberculosis or without tuberculosis infection. The sequenced sample was PBMCs. In DNA, the CDR3 is TGTGCCAGCAGTTATCCCCCCGGTAATTCACCCCTCCACTTT. This gives the protein CASSYPPGNSPLHF.